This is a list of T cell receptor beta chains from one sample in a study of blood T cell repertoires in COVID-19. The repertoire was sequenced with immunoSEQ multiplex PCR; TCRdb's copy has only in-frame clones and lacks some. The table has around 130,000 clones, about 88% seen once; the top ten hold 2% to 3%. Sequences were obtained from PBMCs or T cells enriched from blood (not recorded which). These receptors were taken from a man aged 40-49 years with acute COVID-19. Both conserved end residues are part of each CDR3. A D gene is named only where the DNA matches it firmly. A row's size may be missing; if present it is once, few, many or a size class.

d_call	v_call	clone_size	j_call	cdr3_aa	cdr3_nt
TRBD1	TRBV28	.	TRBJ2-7	CASSPWTGGAYEQYF	TGTGCCAGCAGTCCCTGGACAGGGGGGGCCTACGAGCAGTACTTC
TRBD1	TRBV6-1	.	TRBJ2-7	CASNLMGQGTDEQYF	TGTGCCAGTAATCTAATGGGACAGGGTACCGACGAGCAGTACTTC
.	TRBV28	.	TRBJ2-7	CASSQGGQQSYEQYF	TGTGCCAGCAGCCAGGGGGGACAGCAGTCCTACGAGCAGTACTTC
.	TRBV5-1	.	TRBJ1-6	CASSVGTSDNSPLHF	TGCGCCAGCAGCGTCGGGACATCAGATAATTCACCCCTCCACTTT
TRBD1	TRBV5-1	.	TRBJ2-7	CASSPLGDSGYEQYF	TGCGCCAGCAGCCCCCTGGGGGACAGTGGGTACGAGCAGTACTTC
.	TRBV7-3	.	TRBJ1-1	CASKGGAEKSEAFF	TGTGCCAGCAAGGGAGGGGCGGAGAAGTCTGAAGCTTTCTTT
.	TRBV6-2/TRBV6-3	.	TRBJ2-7	CASSYSGTLSYEQYF	TGTGCCAGCAGTTACTCGGGGACATTAAGCTACGAGCAGTACTTC
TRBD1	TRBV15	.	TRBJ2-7	CATSRWTGRGYEQYF	TGTGCCACCAGCAGATGGACAGGGAGAGGCTACGAGCAGTACTTC
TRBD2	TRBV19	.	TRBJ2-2	CASSINPPSGTNTGELFF	TGTGCCAGTAGTATCAACCCCCCCAGCGGGACCAACACCGGGGAGCTGTTTTTT
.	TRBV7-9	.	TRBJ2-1	CASSLDPGSGNEQFF	TGTGCCAGCAGCTTAGACCCAGGGTCGGGCAATGAGCAGTTCTTC
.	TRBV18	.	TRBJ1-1	CASSPPHIIRAFF	TGTGCCAGCTCACCACCGCACATCATACGAGCTTTCTTT
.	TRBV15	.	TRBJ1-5	CATSRDHQGPQHF	TGTGCCACCAGCAGAGATCATCAGGGGCCCCAGCATTTT
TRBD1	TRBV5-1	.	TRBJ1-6	CASSSGQRNSPLHF	TGCGCCAGCAGCTCGGGACAGCGAAATTCACCCCTCCACTTT
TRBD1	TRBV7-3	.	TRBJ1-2	CASSTGQDGYGYTF	TGTGCCAGCAGCACGGGACAGGATGGCTATGGCTACACCTTC
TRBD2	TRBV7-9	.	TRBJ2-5	CASSQGLAGTQYF	TGTGCCAGCAGCCAGGGACTAGCAGGGACCCAGTACTTC
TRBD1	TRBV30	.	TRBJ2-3	CAWGGQGTQYF	TGTGCCTGGGGGGGACAGGGTACGCAGTATTTT
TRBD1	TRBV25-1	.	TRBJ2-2	CASRRDSLTGELFF	TGTGCCAGCAGGAGGGACAGCCTCACCGGGGAGCTGTTTTTT
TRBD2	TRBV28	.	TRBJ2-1	CASIFSPSAGGDNEQFF	TGTGCCAGCATCTTTAGTCCCTCAGCGGGAGGTGACAATGAGCAGTTCTTC
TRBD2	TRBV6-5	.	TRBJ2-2	CASFAGGAGGELFF	TGTGCCTCCTTTGCGGGGGGGGCCGGCGGGGAGCTGTTTTTT
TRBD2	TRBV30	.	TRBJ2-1	CAWSPLTSGGNEQFF	TGTGCCTGGAGTCCCCTGACTAGCGGGGGGAATGAGCAGTTCTTC
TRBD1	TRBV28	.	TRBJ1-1	CASSEQGYTEAFF	TGTGCCAGCAGTGAACAGGGGTACACTGAAGCTTTCTTT
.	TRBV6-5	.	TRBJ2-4	CASSYRLANIQYF	TGTGCCAGCAGCTATAGACTTGCGAACATTCAGTACTTC
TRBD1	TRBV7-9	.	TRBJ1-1	CASSKTGGDWNTEAFF	TGTGCCAGCAGTAAAACAGGGGGCGATTGGAACACTGAAGCTTTCTTT
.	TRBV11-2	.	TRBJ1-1	CASSPLGAEAFF	TGTGCCAGCAGCCCCCTCGGGGCTGAAGCTTTCTTT
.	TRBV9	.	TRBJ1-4	CASSVGSATNEKLFF	TGTGCCAGCAGCGTAGGGTCAGCAACTAATGAAAAACTGTTTTTT
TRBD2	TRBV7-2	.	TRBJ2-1	CASSAPGGGTYNEQFF	TGTGCCAGCAGCGCCCCTGGGGGGGGTACTTACAATGAGCAGTTCTTC
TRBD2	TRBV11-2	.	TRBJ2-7	CASSERLAGGLEQYF	TGTGCCAGCAGCGAAAGGCTAGCGGGGGGGCTGGAGCAGTACTTC
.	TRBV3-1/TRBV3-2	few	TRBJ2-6	CASSQDFSGANVLTF	TGTGCCAGCAGCCAGGACTTCTCTGGGGCCAACGTCCTGACTTTC
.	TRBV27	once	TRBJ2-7	CASSLDRSYEQYF	TGTGCCAGCAGTCTTGACAGATCCTACGAGCAGTACTTC
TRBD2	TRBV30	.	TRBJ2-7	CAWSFWTSGRAYRFLAYEQYF	TGTGCCTGGAGTTTCTGGACTAGCGGGAGGGCCTATCGATTTCTTGCCTACGAGCAGTACTTC
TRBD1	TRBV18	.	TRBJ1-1	CASSPLQGPNTEAFF	TGTGCCAGCTCACCGCTACAGGGGCCGAACACTGAAGCTTTCTTT
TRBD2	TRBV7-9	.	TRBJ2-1	CASSSTSGSFNEQFF	TGTGCCAGCAGCTCGACTAGCGGGAGTTTCAATGAGCAGTTCTTC
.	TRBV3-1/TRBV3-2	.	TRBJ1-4	CASSQETGSEKLFF	TGTGCCAGCAGCCAAGAGACCGGGAGTGAAAAACTGTTTTTT
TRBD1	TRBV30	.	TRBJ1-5	CAWSPLGQGARNSNQPQHF	TGTGCCTGGAGCCCCCTCGGACAGGGGGCCAGGAATAGCAATCAGCCCCAGCATTTT
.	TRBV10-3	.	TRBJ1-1	CAISFQGQMNTEAFF	TGTGCCATCAGTTTCCAAGGACAGATGAACACTGAAGCTTTCTTT
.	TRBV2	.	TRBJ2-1	CASSFQGKSYNEQFF	TGTGCCAGCAGTTTTCAGGGGAAGTCCTACAATGAGCAGTTCTTC
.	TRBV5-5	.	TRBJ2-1	CASSREGSSSYNEQFF	TGTGCCAGCAGCCGAGAGGGCTCGAGCTCCTACAATGAGCAGTTCTTC
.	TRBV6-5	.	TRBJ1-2	CASKNLGGSYGYTF	TGTGCCAGCAAGAACTTGGGAGGTAGCTATGGCTACACCTTC
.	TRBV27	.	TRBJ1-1	CASISGTEAFF	TGTGCCAGCATCTCGGGTACTGAAGCTTTCTTT
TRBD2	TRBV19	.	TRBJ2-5	CASSPRPLGGGGLQETQYF	TGTGCCAGTAGTCCCCGACCCCTCGGGGGCGGGGGGTTACAAGAGACCCAGTACTTC
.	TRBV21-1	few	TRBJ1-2	CASSNGTGHGYTF	TGTGCCAGCAGCAACGGGACAGGCCATGGCTACACCTTC